This TCR beta chain was found in a study of T-cell memory formation after mild COVID-19. This clonotype was recorded at least ten times. Via MiXCR, TCRdb re-called the 5' RACE reads, giving one row per CDR3 protein. In the table there are around 250,000 distinct CDR3 sequences, roughly 10% of which are singletons. The V end was cut by 5 bases, the J end by 9 bases, with 14 bases between. The CDR3 length is 13 residues. Per the germline V gene, CDR1 is SEHNR and CDR2 is FQNEAQ (reference sequence). This clonotype originated in a man younger than 35 who had mild COVID-19 (a few samples of this study predate the infection). Cell type and time point are not known. Sequencing was performed on PBMCs or a T cell subset sorted from them (not recorded which). The V and J genes are TRBV7-9 and TRBJ2-1, with D unresolved. CDR3 sequence reads: CASSRPPAGEQFF. The CDR3 nucleotides are TGTGCCAGCAGCCGACCCCCGGCTGGTGAGCAGTTCTTC.